A single sample gave rise to the 11 T cell receptor beta chains below, sequenced in a study of early T cells in non-severe SARS-CoV-2 infection. TCRdb re-analysed the 5' RACE reads in MiXCR, keeping a single row per CDR3 protein. The sample gives some 60,000 distinct CDR3 sequences, approximately 12% of which show up once; over 1.3% is in the top ten. Sequences were derived from whole blood, sampled at baseline. The receptors shown here come from an adult who was a healthcare worker with PCR-confirmed SARS-CoV-2 infection or an uninfected control (not recorded which).

This clonotype showed up many times. This chain joins TRBV5-1 and TRBJ2-7; tentatively, D is TRBD1 or TRBD2 (5 bases each). V was cut by 0 bases and J by 2 bases, with 9 bases left in between. Germline values: CDR1 SGHRS, CDR2 YFSETQ. The CDR3 totals 14 residues. The CDR3 loop reads CASSLGQGAYEQYF. The DNA of the CDR3 is TGCGCCAGCAGCTTGGGGCAGGGAGCCTACGAGCAGTACTTC.

The table lists this clonotype with a few counts. The chain employs TRBV29-1 and TRBJ1-5; unclear D gene. Per germline, CDR1 SQVTM and CDR2 ANQGSEA. The CDR3 extends over 12 amino acids. Trimming removed 4 bases from V and 4 bases from J, with 8 bases in between. This chain's CDR3 is CSVGGRNQPQHF. The CDR3, as DNA: TGCAGCGTTGGTGGTCGGAATCAGCCCCAGCATTTT.

The gene calls are TRBV29-1 and TRBJ1-2, with D tentatively TRBD1 (5 bases). The CDR3 is 12 amino acids. The germline gives CDR1 SQVTM, CDR2 ANQGSEA. V was pared by 8 bases and J by 5 bases, with 15 bases between. The CDR3 spells CSFQGGEYGYTF. The CDR3 DNA is TGCAGCTTCCAGGGTGGGGAGTATGGCTACACCTTC.

The V call is TRBV6-1, the J call TRBJ2-3; D gene unclear. V shed 5 bases and J shed 5 bases, with 2 bases lying between them. The germline CDR1 and CDR2 sequences are MNHNS and SASEGT. The CDR3 spans 10 residues. This CDR3 reads CASSLDTQYF. As DNA, the CDR3 is TGTGCCAGCAGTCTAGATACGCAGTATTTT.

Ten or more counts support this clonotype. The chain carries TRBV11-3 and TRBJ2-1; TRBD2 matches 11 bases. The J segment lost 6 bases and the V segment lost 5 bases, leaving 6 bases of the junction unmatched. Germline CDR1 is SGHNT and CDR2 is YENEEA. This CDR3 is built from 15 residues. The CDR3 bases are TGTGCCAGCAGCCGGGGACTAGCGGCAACCAATGAGCAGTTCTTC. It yields the protein CASSRGLAATNEQFF. Full variable domain (missing parts from reference TRBV11-3 and TRBJ2-1): EAGVVQSPRYKIIEKKQPVAFWCNPISGHNTLYWYLQNLGQGPELLIRYENEEAVDDSQLPKDRFSAERLKGVDSTLKIQPAELGDSAVYLCASSRGLAATNEQFFGPGTRLTVL.

The rearrangement joins TRBV6-2 or TRBV6-3 to TRBJ2-3, with a possible D match to TRBD2 (6 bases). The germline gives CDR1 MNHEY, CDR2 SVGEGT. The V end was cut by 2 bases, the J end by 4 bases, with 13 bases between. The CDR3 sequence is 15 residues long. This CDR3 reads CASSYVGGRADTQYF. Written as DNA, the CDR3 is TGTGCCAGCAGTTACGTGGGAGGACGGGCAGATACGCAGTATTTT.

This clonotype showed up just a few times. This chain uses TRBV14 with TRBJ2-7; 9 nucleotides match TRBD2. CDR1 is SGHDN and CDR2 is FVKESK in the germline V gene. The CDR3 spans 17 residues. V was pared by 0 bases and J by 6 bases, with 12 bases of the junction left unmatched. This CDR3 reads CASSQDFPAGGPFEQYF. The CDR3 DNA is TGTGCCAGCAGCCAAGATTTTCCAGCGGGAGGACCCTTCGAGCAGTACTTC.

This clonotype showed up many times. J is TRBJ2-7 and V is TRBV11-2, with no clear D. The CDR3 extends over 13 amino acids. Germline V gene lookup returns CDR1 SGHAT and CDR2 FQNNGV. V lost 6 bases, J lost 0 bases, and 9 bases lay in between. The CDR3 protein is CASSLTDSYEQYF. The CDR3 DNA is TGTGCCAGCAGTTTAACCGACTCCTACGAGCAGTACTTC.

This clonotype was seen ten or more times. V usage is TRBV19 and J usage is TRBJ1-5, with D maybe TRBD1 (6 bases). The CDR3 extends over 16 amino acids. Germline loops: CDR1 LNHDA, CDR2 SQIVND (reference sequence). V was cut by 5 bases and J by 9 bases, with 23 bases left in between. In DNA form, the CDR3 reads TGTGCCAGTAGTCCCTACCCGGGGGGGACATCTCCGCCCCAGCATTTT. Its protein is CASSPYPGGTSPPQHF.

This clonotype was counted many times. The chain links TRBV7-2 to TRBJ2-1; tentative D call: TRBD2 (6 bases). CDR1 SGHTA and CDR2 FQGNSA come from the germline V gene. The CDR3 runs to 16 residues. V was trimmed by 5 bases and J by 0 bases, leaving 14 bases between them. CDR3 region: CASSPLASSSYNEQFF. The CDR3 DNA sequence: TGTGCCAGCAGCCCCCTAGCGAGTAGCTCCTACAATGAGCAGTTCTTC. Full variable domain (outside the CDR3, taken from reference TRBV7-2 and TRBJ2-1): GAGVSQSPSNKVTEKGKDVELRCDPISGHTALYWYRQSLGQGLEFLIYFQGNSAPDKSGLPSDRFSAERTGGSVSTLTIQRTQQEDSAVYLCASSPLASSSYNEQFFGPGTRLTVL.

This clonotype was seen at least ten times. V and J are TRBV4-3 and TRBJ2-7; 9 nucleotides line up with TRBD2. The CDR3 runs to 18 residues. V lost 3 bases, J lost 2 bases, and 14 bases stayed unmatched. Germline CDR1 is LGHNA and CDR2 is YSLEER. CDR3 coding DNA: TGCGCCAGCAGCCAGTCAGTACCCATTAGCGGGAGAACCTACGAGCAGTACTTC. Its translation: CASSQSVPISGRTYEQYF.